This TCR beta chain was identified during a study of blood T cell repertoires in COVID-19. Overall study: Donors in the United States, Italy and Spain gave samples during acute or convalescent COVID-19. In each case, the material was cDNA or gDNA derived from T cells, B-cell-depleted T cells, or PBMCs.

V lost 1 base, J lost 3 bases, and 16 bases lay in between. Per germline, CDR1 MGHRA and CDR2 YSYEKL. The CDR3 runs to 17 residues. Per the original methods: Researchers report that nucleated cell counts were estimated from reference gene primer amplification. Using immunoSEQ multiplex PCR, the repertoire was profiled, and TCRdb retains in-frame clones only, with some absent. V, J and clone size are taken as reported in that table, and D and trimming were inferred from the DNA itself. The sample lists about 220,000 clones; more than 80% were seen once. Clinical history reported by participants formed the basis on which cohorts were assigned.

The sequencing input was PBMCs or T cells enriched from blood (not recorded which). The V gene is TRBV4-1, the J gene TRBJ1-5; possible D gene TRBD1, 6 bases. This receptor was taken from a woman between 18 and 29 years old in a cohort exposed to, infected with or recovered from COVID-19 (not recorded which). For the CDR3, the DNA is TGCGCCAGCAGCCAAGGATACGATGGACAGCCCAATCAGCCCCAGCATTTT. Its translation is CASSQGYDGQPNQPQHF.